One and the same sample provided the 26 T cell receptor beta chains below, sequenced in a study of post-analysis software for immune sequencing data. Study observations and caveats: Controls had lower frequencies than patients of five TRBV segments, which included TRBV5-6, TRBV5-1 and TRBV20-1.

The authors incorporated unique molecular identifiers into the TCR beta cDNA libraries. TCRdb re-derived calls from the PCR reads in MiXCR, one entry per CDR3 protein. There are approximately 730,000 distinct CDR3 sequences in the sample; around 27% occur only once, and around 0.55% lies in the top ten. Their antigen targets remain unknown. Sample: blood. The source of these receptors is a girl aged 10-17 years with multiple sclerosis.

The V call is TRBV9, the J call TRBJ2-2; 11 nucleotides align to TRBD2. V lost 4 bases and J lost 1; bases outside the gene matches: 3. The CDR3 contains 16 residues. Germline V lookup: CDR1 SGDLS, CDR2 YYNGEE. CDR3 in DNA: TGTGCCAGCAGCCCCCTAGCGGGAGGGAACACCGGGGAGCTGTTTTTT. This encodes CASSPLAGGNTGELFF.

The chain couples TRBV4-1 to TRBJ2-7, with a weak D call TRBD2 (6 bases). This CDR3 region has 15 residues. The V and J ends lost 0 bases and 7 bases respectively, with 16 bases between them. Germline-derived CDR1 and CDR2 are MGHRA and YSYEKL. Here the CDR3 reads CASSQDSGGSGEQYF. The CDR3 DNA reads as TGCGCCAGCAGCCAAGATTCCGGGGGTTCGGGGGAGCAGTACTTC.

CDR3 protein: CASSAGRGNTGELFF. The DNA for the CDR3 is TGTGCCAGCAGCGCGGGACGCGGAAACACCGGGGAGCTGTTTTTT. The chain joins TRBV5-5 to TRBJ2-2, with a possible D match to TRBD2 (6 bases). Germline loops: CDR1 SGHKS, CDR2 YYEKEE (reference sequence). The CDR3 has 15 residues. Trimming cost V 4 bases and J 2 bases, with 12 bases left between them.

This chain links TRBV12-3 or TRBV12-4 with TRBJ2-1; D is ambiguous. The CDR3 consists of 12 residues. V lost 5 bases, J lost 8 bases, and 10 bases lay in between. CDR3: CASSGSRDEQFF. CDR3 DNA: TGTGCCAGCAGTGGTTCAAGGGATGAGCAGTTCTTC.

The CDR3 DNA reads TGTGCCATCAGTGAAAAGGACAGCTCCTATAATTCACCCCTCCACTTT. Translated, it gives CAISEKDSSYNSPLHF. This chain joins TRBV10-3 and TRBJ1-6; D is possibly TRBD1 (6 bases). The CDR3 has 16 amino acids. CDR1 is ENHRY, CDR2 SYGVKD, per germline. V shed 3 bases and J shed 0 bases, with 9 bases lying between them.

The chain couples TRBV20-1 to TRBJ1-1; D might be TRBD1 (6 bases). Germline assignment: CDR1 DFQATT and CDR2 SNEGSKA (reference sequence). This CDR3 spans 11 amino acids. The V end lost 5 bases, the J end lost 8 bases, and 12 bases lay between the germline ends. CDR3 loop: CSAGGEREAFF. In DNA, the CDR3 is TGCAGTGCTGGGGGCGAAAGAGAAGCTTTCTTT.

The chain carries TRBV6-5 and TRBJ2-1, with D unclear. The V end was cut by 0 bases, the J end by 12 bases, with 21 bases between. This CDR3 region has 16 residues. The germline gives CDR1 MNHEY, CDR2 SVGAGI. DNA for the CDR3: TGTGCCAGCAGTTACTCGGGCGGAGCGAGTTCTGCTCGGCAGTTCTTC. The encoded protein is CASSYSGGASSARQFF.

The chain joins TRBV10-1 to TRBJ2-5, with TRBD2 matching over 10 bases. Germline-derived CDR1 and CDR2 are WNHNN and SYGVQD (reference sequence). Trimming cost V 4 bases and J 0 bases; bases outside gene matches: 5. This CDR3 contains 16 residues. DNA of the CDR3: TGCGCCAGCAGTGCCCTAGCGGGAGTAGACCAAGAGACCCAGTACTTC. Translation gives CASSALAGVDQETQYF.

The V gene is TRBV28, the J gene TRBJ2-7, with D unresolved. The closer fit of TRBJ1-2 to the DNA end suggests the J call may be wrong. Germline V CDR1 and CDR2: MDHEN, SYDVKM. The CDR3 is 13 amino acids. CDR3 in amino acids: CASSYPDAGPYTF. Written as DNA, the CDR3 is TGTGCCAGCAGTTATCCGGACGCCGGACCCTACACCTTC.

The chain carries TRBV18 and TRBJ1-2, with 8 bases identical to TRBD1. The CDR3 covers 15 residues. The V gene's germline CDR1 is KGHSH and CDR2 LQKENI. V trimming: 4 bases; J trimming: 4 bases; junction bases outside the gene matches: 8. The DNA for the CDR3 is TGTGCCAGCTCACGGGGGACAGGCCCATCCTATGGCTACACCTTC. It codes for CASSRGTGPSYGYTF. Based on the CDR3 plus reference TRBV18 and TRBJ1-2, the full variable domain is NAGVMQNPRHLVRRRGQEARLRCSPMKGHSHVYWYRQLPEEGLKFMVYLQKENIIDESGMPKERFSAEFPKEGPSILRIQQVVRGDSAAYFCASSRGTGPSYGYTFGSGTRLTVV.

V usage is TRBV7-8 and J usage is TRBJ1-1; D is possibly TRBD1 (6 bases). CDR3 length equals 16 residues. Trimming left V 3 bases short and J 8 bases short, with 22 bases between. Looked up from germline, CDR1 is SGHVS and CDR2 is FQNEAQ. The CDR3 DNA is TGTGCCAGCAGCTTGGTGGGCGTATTCAGGGGAACCGAAGCTTTCTTT. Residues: CASSLVGVFRGTEAFF.

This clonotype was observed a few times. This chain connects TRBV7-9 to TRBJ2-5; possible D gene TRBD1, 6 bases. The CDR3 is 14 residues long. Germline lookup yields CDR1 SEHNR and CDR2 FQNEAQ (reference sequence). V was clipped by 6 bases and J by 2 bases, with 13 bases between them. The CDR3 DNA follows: TGTGCCAGCAGACTCGGGACACTACAAGAGACCCAGTACTTC. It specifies CASRLGTLQETQYF.

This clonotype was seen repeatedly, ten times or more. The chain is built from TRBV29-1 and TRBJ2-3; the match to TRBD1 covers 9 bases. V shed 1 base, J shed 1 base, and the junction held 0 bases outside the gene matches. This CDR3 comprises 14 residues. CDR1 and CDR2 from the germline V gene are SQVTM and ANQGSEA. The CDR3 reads CSVEGQGGTDTQYF. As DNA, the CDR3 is TGCAGCGTTGAAGGACAGGGGGGCACAGATACGCAGTATTTT.

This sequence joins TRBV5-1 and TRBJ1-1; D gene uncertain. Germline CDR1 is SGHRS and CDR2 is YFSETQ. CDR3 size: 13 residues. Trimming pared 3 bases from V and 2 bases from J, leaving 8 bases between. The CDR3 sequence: CASSWEVNTEAFF. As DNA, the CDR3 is TGCGCCAGCAGCTGGGAGGTCAACACTGAAGCTTTCTTT.

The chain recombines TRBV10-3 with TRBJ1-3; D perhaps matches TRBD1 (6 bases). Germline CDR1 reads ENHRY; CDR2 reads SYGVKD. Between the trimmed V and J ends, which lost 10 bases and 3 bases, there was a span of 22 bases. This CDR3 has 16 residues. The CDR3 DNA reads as TGTGCCACCGGAATGGGGGGGCGCGTAGTTGGAAACACCATATATTTT. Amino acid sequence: CATGMGGRVVGNTIYF.

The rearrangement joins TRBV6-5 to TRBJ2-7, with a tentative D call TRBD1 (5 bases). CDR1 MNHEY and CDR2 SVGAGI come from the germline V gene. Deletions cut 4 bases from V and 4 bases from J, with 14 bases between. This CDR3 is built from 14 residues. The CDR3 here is CASSSDSAIYEQYF. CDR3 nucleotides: TGTGCCAGCAGTTCAGACAGTGCCATTTACGAGCAGTACTTC.

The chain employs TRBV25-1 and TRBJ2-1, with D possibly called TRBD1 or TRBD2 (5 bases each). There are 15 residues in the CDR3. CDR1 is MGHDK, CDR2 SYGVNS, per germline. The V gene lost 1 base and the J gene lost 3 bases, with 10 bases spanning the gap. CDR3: CASSEWMGDYNEQFF. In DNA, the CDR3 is TGTGCCAGCAGTGAATGGATGGGGGACTACAATGAGCAGTTCTTC.

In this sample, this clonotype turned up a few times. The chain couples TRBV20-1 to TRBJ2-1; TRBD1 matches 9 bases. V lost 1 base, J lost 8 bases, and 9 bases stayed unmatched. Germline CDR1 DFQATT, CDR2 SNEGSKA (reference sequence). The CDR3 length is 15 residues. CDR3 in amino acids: CSARARQGGGYEQFF. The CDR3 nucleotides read TGCAGTGCTAGAGCCCGACAGGGGGGGGGCTATGAGCAGTTCTTC.

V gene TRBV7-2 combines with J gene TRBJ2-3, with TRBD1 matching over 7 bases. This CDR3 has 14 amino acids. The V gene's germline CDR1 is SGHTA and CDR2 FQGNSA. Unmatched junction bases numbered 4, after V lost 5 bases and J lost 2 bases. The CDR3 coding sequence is TGTGCCAGCAGCACACAGGGGTTCACAGATACGCAGTATTTT. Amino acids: CASSTQGFTDTQYF.

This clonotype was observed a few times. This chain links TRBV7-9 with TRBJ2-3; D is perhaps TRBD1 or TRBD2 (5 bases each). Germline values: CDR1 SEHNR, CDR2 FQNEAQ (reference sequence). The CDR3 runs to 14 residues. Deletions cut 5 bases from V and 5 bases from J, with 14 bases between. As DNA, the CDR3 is TGTGCCAGCAGCCCAAACCCAGGGAGAGATACGCAGTATTTT. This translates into CASSPNPGRDTQYF.

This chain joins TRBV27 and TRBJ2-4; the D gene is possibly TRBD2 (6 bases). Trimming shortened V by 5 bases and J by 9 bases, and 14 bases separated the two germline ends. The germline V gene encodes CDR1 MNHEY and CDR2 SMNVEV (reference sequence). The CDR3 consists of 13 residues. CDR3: CASSPLPGGIQYF. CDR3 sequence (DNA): TGTGCCAGCAGTCCCCTCCCCGGGGGCATTCAGTACTTC.

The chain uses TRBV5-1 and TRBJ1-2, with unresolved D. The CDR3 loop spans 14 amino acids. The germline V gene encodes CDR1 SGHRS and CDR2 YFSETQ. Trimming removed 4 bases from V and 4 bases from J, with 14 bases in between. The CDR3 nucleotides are TGCGCCAGCAGCGTCGAAGGGCCAGGCTATGGCTACACCTTC. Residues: CASSVEGPGYGYTF.

CDR3 in amino acids: CASSPRDRSSYNEQFF. Written as DNA, the CDR3 is TGTGCCAGCAGCCCAAGGGACAGAAGCTCCTACAATGAGCAGTTCTTC. The chain combines TRBV7-2 with TRBJ2-1; 7 positions match TRBD1. Germline V gives CDR1 SGHTA, CDR2 FQGNSA. V lost 5 bases and J lost 0; bases outside the gene matches: 7. The CDR3 is 16 residues long.

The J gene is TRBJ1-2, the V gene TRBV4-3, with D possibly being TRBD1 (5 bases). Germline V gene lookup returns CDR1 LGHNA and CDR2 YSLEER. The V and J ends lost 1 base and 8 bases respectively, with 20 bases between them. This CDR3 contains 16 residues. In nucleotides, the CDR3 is TGCGCCAGCAGCCAAGGGACCAGGGTTACACTGGTCGGCTACACCTTC. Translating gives CASSQGTRVTLVGYTF.

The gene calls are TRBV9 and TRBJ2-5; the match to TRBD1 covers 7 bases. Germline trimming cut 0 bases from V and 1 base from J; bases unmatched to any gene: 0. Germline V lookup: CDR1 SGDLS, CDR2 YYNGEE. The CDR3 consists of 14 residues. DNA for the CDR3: TGTGCCAGCAGCGTAGGGACAGGCCAAGAGACCCAGTACTTC. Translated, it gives CASSVGTGQETQYF.

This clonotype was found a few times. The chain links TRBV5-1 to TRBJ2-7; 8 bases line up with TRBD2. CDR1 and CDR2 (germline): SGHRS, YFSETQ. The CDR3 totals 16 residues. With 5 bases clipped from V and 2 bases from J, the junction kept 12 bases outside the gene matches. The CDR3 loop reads CASRPRRTAGAYEQYF. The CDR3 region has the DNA TGCGCCAGCAGACCCCGACGGACAGCGGGAGCCTACGAGCAGTACTTC.